This T cell receptor (beta chain) derives from a study of cytomegalovirus exposure and HLA in healthy donors (dated by TCRdb to 2016 to 2017). Study-level background: According to an earlier analysis of around 600 of the donors, some 180 million T cells yielded roughly 110 million unique TCR beta sequences and more than 250 Gb of sequence data. An early release that covered several hundred HLA-typed donors contained about 290 gigabases of sequencing data and 70 million to 100 million unique TCR sequences. Among the approximately 420 genotyped donors, around 81% belonged to the genetic ancestry cluster associated with self-reported Caucasian donors. The study was designed to test whether signatures of past pathogen exposure could be identified by cataloging public T cell receptors. The study profiled the T cell repertoires of about 720 subjects by immunosequencing and related them to cytomegalovirus serostatus. Along with the roughly 700-subject first cohort, a separate validation cohort of over a hundred different subjects was used. To predict cytomegalovirus infection status, the study brought together high-throughput TCR immunosequencing, statistical association of individual TCRs with disease status, and machine learning. To study patterns of TCR occurrence, a later analysis re-analyzed previously published TCR beta repertoires from more than 550 donors and added high-resolution HLA genotyping. Rather than drawing on any new phenotypic data, the later analysis identified candidate immune exposures from TCR beta sequences and the way those sequences occurred across donors. An earlier analysis of 587 of the donors used high-throughput TCR beta sequencing to judge whether each TCR beta V gene segment behaved as functional or pseudogenic. Donor age, sex, ethnicity and CMV serostatus were compiled alongside the repertoire data. A later genetic analysis took genome-wide SNP genotypes for about 65% of the 666 donors and used that subset as a discovery cohort. Every repertoire in the discovery cohort had been generated on one and the same sequencing platform. HLA typing included class I and class II loci at four-digit resolution. The number of donors typed differed by locus, with about 620-630 for A, B, C, DRB1 and DQB1, around 560 for DQA1, 606 for DPA1, and 472 for DPB1. Four to six DR-DQ haplotypes were handled as single units for association and clustering, since linkage in the cohort was strong. Across some 400 genotyped donors of the cohort, an average of about 240,000 unique TCR beta nucleotide sequences per donor were sequenced, and roughly 20% of those sequences were non-productive. What the authors observed across the whole study: A few of the identified cytomegalovirus-associated TCR beta chains were confirmed in vitro to be specific for cytomegalovirus antigens. A further reported finding was that TCR beta sequences accurately predicted the HLA-A and HLA-B alleles for most subjects in the first cohort. HLA typing was unavailable for some donors at each locus, so association tests used only the typed subset. A later analysis found that TCR association rates varied across HLA loci, with DRB1 alleles showing the most associated TCRs and HLA-C alleles the fewest. It was suggested by the authors that the approach could potentially be generalized to other disease states and immunological phenotypes. In a later genetic analysis, a missense DCLRE1C variant was associated with V-gene and J-gene trimming of TCR beta chains, and the association was replicated in an independent cohort. CMV serostatus was the only immune exposure information available for the cohort. Most TCR sequences were observed very rarely across donors, whereas some public TCRs were present in many individuals. In this cohort, only TCR beta chains were sequenced, and detectable features were limited by the absence of alpha or paired-chain data. Specific HLA alleles were associated with more than 15,000 TCR beta sequences at a false discovery rate of 0.05 in a later analysis. A group of highly shared sequence variants was considered likely to be a technical artifact of the sequencing pipeline. Compared with the roughly 700-donor mean, donors in an Asian-associated ancestry cluster had fewer N-insertions in productive TCRs, according to a later genetic analysis. Cytomegalovirus status was reported to be diagnosed by the classifier with high specificity and sensitivity in both the original and validation cohorts. Sequencing depth was assumed to be roughly uniform across donors in the presence/absence analyses, though that assumption may not hold. The study gave a list of under 200 TCR beta chains associated with cytomegalovirus. Because counts were too low, some 17 rarely observed V segments, including chromosome 9 orphons, were left out of the earlier analysis of approximately 500 of the donors. In an earlier analysis of fewer than 700 of the donors, most TCR beta V segments appeared in productive rearrangements about 87% or about 30% of the time, broadly matching IMGT annotations. The 87-base-pair reads could not distinguish some IMGT-functional V segments, including TRBV6-2 and TRBV6-3, so those segments were excluded. Strong co-occurrence of HLA alleles, especially DR and DQ, made assigning TCR associations to individual alleles difficult. A later analysis reported that several top co-occurrence clusters appeared linked to parvovirus B19, influenza, CMV and Epstein-Barr virus. A later analysis found that HLA-associated TCR beta chains were more clonally expanded and had lower generation probabilities than equally common non-associated chains. Most CMV-associated TCR beta chains appeared to be HLA-restricted in a later analysis, and the HLA associations seemed to be driven largely by CMV exposure. Linkage disequilibrium might explain the correlated functional status among segregating V segments, but an unknown experimental factor could not be ruled out.

According to the germline V gene, CDR1 reads ENHRY and CDR2 reads SYGVKD. The CDR3 contains 11 residues, cysteine and phenylalanine counted. Of the read, only the CDR3 DNA is kept; its 33 bases are in frame from base 1. A distance of 11 bases separates the germline ends of V and J, which lose 10 bases and 6 bases respectively. Library preparation employed the immunoSEQ multiplex PCR assay. A mixture of 60 forward primers for TCR Vbeta segments and 13 reverse primers for TCR Jbeta segments was used in the multiplex PCR. A multiplex PCR assay on genomic DNA amplified the CDR3 region of rearranged TCR beta genes. The Illumina HiSeq System was used to sequence the amplified TCR beta libraries as 87-base-pair reads. In the source study's methods: In a later analysis, tens of millions of unique TCR beta chains were counted across the 666 repertoires, and around 10 million of these chains were shared by at least two donors. Raw reads were error-corrected and collapsed into unique sequences with a nearest-neighbor algorithm that merged closely related sequences to remove PCR and sequencing errors. V, D and J gene segments were assigned by aligning CDR3 sequences to IMGT reference sequences. For a sequence to be retained, a match of at least six nucleotides to both a V gene segment and a J gene segment was required. A rearrangement counted as productive if the CDR3 had no stop codons and remained in frame with V and J, and every other rearrangement counted as non-productive. Following IMGT convention, CDR3 was defined as the stretch from the second conserved V-encoded cysteine up to the conserved J-encoded phenylalanine. Sequences without an unambiguous match to a single V gene segment were excluded from the earlier analysis of 587 of the donors. An earlier analysis of 587 of the donors classified V segments as functional when productive rearrangements were above 56.7% and as segregating when the standard deviation between donors was above 5%. To diagnose cytomegalovirus status from the catalog of TCR beta chain sequences, a statistical classification framework was built. In a later analysis, TCR nucleotide sequences were compared against IMGT/GENE-DB human TR gene sequences so that V and J genes could be assigned. In a later analysis, CDR3 sequences and most-parsimonious VDJ recombination scenarios were assigned using the TCRdist pipeline. In a later analysis, every TCR beta chain was defined by the combination of its CDR3 amino acid sequence and its V-gene family, and reads without a unique V-gene family were dropped. As a way to deal with suspected cross-contamination and a sequencing artifact, a later analysis dropped 450 to 600 nucleotide sequences that were highly shared and had low generation probability. In a later analysis, a clonal expansion index was calculated for each public chain from normalized within-repertoire ranks of inferred template counts. Generation probabilities in a later analysis came from a VDJ recombination model fitted to out-of-frame rearrangements, and those results were checked against IGoR. Hypergeometric tests were used in a later analysis to score TCR-TCR, TCR-HLA and TCR-CMV co-occurrence, with a repertoire-size bias correction applied to the TCR pairs. False discovery rates were estimated in a later analysis by permuting HLA or CMV assignments 20 times. In a later analysis, co-occurring TCRs were grouped using DBSCAN, with TCRdist sequence similarity added in when clustering inside HLA-allele-positive subsets. Repertoires with fewer than 30,000 or more than 120,000 public chains, plus five repertoires with anomalous nucleotide sharing, were excluded from co-occurrence clustering. TCRdb limited this immuneACCESS table to in-frame rearrangements with V and J called. A share of clones is missing; checked studies link under half to unresolved V genes, and the rest is unexplained. V, J and clone size are taken as reported in that table, and D and trimming were inferred from the DNA itself. The sample table lists roughly 190,000 clones, more than 75% of them with a count of one. Roughly 0.8% of the sample goes to the ten largest clones.

The cohort was made up of approximately 700 healthy bone marrow donors. Cohort members were all nominally healthy when sampled, although unrecorded immune exposures were likely present. The donor was CMV seronegative and belonged to the group of approximately 320 seronegative cohort members. Each donor provided a peripheral blood sample, and peripheral blood mononuclear cells were used for TCR beta sequencing. The Qiagen DNeasy Blood Extraction Kit was used to extract genomic DNA from the blood cell samples. This clone was picked up one time. Its antigen specificity is not known. Per-base quality was not reported, and no clone a single base away is much larger than it.

The V gene is TRBV10-3 and the J gene is TRBJ2-3; TRBD2 might be the D gene, on 6 matching bases. The receptor's source is a woman aged 18-30 years in good health and CMV-seronegative. The specimen was PBMCs. CDR3 region: CATGTPDTQYF. The nucleotide sequence is TGTGCCACCGGGACTCCGGATACGCAGTATTTT.